The 8 T cell receptor beta chains listed next were all sequenced from one sample in a study of blood T cell repertoires in COVID-19. TCRdb's copy holds only in-frame clones and misses some; the assay was immunoSEQ multiplex PCR. The table includes about 44,000 clones, 80% to 90% detected once. Input material: peripheral blood. All receptors come from a man between 70 and 80 years old with active COVID-19.

The chain uses TRBV19 and TRBJ1-4, with D maybe TRBD1 (5 bases). The CDR3 contains 13 residues. Germline-derived CDR1 and CDR2 are LNHDA and SQIVND (reference sequence). V shed 5 bases and J shed 6 bases, with 10 bases lying between them. CDR3: CASSLAGYEKLFF. CDR3 nucleotides: TGTGCCAGTAGTTTGGCAGGGTATGAAAAACTGTTTTTT.

The genes are TRBV28 and TRBJ1-6, with TRBD1 identical over 9 bases. Germline values: CDR1 MDHEN, CDR2 SYDVKM. This CDR3 has 20 residues. Trimming took 5 bases from V and 7 from J; bases not matched to a gene: 21. The CDR3 spells CASSNKPIRQGGWGNSPLHF. The CDR3 DNA reads TGTGCCAGCAGTAACAAGCCCATCCGACAGGGGGGATGGGGGAATTCACCCCTCCACTTT.

This chain uses TRBV12-3 or TRBV12-4 with TRBJ1-1; TRBD1 aligns across 7 bases. Trimming took 6 bases from V and 6 from J; bases not matched to a gene: 4. This CDR3 region has 12 residues. The CDR3 DNA sequence: TGTGCCAGCAGCCGGGACAGCGCTGAAGCTTTCTTT. Protein product: CASSRDSAEAFF.

V usage is TRBV3-1 (or the pseudogene TRBV3-2) and J usage is TRBJ1-2, with 8 bases identical to TRBD1. V trimming: 4 bases; J trimming: 5 bases; junction bases outside the gene matches: 6. CDR1 and CDR2 from the germline V gene are LGHDT and YNNKEL (reference sequence). The CDR3 covers 14 residues. The CDR3 coding sequence is TGTGCCAGCAGCCCCCTGGGACAGGAATATGGCTACACCTTC. It specifies CASSPLGQEYGYTF.

The chain recombines TRBV5-5 with TRBJ2-3; maybe TRBD1 (6 bases). Germline assignment: CDR1 SGHKS and CDR2 YYEKEE (reference sequence). V was shortened by 4 bases and J by 11 bases, with 17 bases between the two germline ends. The CDR3 runs 13 residues. The CDR3: CASSQGQRLMQYF. DNA for the CDR3: TGTGCCAGCAGCCAGGGACAACGACTGATGCAGTATTTT.

The V gene is TRBV18, the J gene TRBJ1-1; possibly TRBD1 for D (6 bases). Germline lookup yields CDR1 KGHSH and CDR2 LQKENI. This CDR3 is 15 amino acids long. Trimming took 6 bases from V and 1 from J, leaving 15 bases between them. The CDR3 is CASSRGGAQNTEAFF. For the CDR3, the DNA is TGTGCCAGCTCCCGAGGGGGGGCGCAGAACACTGAAGCTTTCTTT.

The chain combines TRBV20-1 with TRBJ2-1; TRBD2 is a possible D gene (5 bases). Trimming removed 7 bases from V and 4 bases from J, with 8 bases in between. The CDR3 covers 11 residues. The germline V gene has CDR1 DFQATT and CDR2 SNEGSKA (reference sequence). The CDR3 spells CSGDYYNEQFF. CDR3 sequence (DNA): TGCAGTGGAGACTATTACAATGAGCAGTTCTTC.

Here the CDR3 reads CASSLGLAGSTGELFF. The CDR3 DNA is TGCGCCAGCAGCTTGGGACTAGCGGGAAGCACCGGGGAGCTGTTTTTT. V usage is TRBV5-1 and J usage is TRBJ2-2; 11 bases are shared with TRBD2. Looked up from germline, CDR1 is SGHRS and CDR2 is YFSETQ. The CDR3 contains 16 residues. V shed 0 bases, J shed 4 bases, and the junction held 2 bases outside the gene matches.